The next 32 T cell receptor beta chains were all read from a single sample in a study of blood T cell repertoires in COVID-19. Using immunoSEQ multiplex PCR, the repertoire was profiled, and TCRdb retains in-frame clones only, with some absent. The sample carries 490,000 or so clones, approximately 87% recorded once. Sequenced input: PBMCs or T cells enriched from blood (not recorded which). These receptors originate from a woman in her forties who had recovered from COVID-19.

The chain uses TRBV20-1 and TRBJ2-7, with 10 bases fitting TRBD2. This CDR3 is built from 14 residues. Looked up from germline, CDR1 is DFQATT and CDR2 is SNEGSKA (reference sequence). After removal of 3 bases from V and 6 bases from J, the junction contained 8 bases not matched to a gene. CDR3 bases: TGCAGTGCTAGTCCCCTAGCGGGAGCTATCGAGCAGTACTTC. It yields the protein CSASPLAGAIEQYF.

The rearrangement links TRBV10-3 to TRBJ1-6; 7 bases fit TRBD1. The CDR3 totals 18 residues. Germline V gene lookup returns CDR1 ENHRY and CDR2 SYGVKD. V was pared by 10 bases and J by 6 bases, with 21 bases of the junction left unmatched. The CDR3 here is CATGDRERRVWSNSPLHF. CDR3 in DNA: TGTGCCACCGGAGACAGGGAGAGGAGGGTGTGGAGTAATTCACCCCTCCACTTT.

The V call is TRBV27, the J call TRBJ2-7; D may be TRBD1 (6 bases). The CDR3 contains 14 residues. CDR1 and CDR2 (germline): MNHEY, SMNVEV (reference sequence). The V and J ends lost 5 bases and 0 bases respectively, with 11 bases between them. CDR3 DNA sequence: TGTGCCAGCAGTCCGGGACAAGCCTCCTACGAGCAGTACTTC. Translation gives CASSPGQASYEQYF.

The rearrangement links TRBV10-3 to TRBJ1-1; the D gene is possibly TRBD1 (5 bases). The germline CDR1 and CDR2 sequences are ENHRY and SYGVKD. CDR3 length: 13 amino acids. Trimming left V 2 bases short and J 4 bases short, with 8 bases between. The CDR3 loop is CAISENGGTEAFF. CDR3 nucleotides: TGTGCCATCAGTGAGAACGGGGGCACTGAAGCTTTCTTT.

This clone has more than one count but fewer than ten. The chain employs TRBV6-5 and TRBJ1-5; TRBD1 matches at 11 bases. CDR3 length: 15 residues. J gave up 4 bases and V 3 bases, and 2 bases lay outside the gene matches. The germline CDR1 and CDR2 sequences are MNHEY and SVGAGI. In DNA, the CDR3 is TGTGCCAGCAGTTATGGGACAGGGGGGAATCAGCCCCAGCATTTT. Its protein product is CASSYGTGGNQPQHF.

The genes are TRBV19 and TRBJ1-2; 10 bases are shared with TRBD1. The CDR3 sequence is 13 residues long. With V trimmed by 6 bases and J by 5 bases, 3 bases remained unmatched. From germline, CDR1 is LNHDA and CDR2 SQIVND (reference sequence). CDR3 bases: TGTGCCAGTAGGGGACAGGGGACTTATGGCTACACCTTC. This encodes CASRGQGTYGYTF.

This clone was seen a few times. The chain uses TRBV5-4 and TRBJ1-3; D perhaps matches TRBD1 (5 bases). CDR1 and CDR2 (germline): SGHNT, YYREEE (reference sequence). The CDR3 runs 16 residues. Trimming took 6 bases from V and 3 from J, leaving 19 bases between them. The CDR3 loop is CASTDREGTGGNTIYF. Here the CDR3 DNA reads TGTGCCAGCACCGACCGGGAGGGGACTGGTGGAAACACCATATATTTT.

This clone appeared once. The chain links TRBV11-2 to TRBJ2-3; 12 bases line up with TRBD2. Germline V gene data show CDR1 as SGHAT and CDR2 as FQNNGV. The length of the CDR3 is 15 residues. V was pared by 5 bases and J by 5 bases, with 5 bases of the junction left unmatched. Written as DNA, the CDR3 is TGTGCCAGCAGCCAACTAGCGGGAGGCGGAGATACGCAGTATTTT. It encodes CASSQLAGGGDTQYF.

As DNA, the CDR3 is TGCAGCGTGGCCCCTAGCGGGGTCGCCTACGAGCAGTACTTC. It specifies CSVAPSGVAYEQYF. The chain employs TRBV29-1 and TRBJ2-7; 9 nucleotides agree with TRBD2. Looked up from germline, CDR1 is SQVTM and CDR2 is ANQGSEA. V trimming: 6 bases; J trimming: 2 bases; junction bases outside the gene matches: 8. The CDR3 extends over 14 amino acids.

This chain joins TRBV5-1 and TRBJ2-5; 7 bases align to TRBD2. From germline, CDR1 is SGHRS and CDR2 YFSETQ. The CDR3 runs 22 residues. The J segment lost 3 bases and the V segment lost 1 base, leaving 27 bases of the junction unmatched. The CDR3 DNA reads TGCGCCAGCAGCTTGTTAGCGGTATCCTATCTGGGCGGGAGAAACCCTAAAGAGACCCAGTACTTC. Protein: CASSLLAVSYLGGRNPKETQYF.

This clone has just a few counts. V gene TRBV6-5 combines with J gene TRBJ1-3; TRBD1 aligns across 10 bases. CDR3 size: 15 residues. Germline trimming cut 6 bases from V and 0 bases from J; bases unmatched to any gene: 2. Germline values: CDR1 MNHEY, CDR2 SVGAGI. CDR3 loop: CASRGQGFSGNTIYF. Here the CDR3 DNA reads TGTGCCAGCAGGGGACAGGGGTTCTCTGGAAACACCATATATTTT.

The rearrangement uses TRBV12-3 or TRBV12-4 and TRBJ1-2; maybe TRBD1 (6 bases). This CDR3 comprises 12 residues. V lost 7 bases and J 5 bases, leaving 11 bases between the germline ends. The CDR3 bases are TGTGCCAGCAACGACGGACAGTATGGCTACACCTTC. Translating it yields CASNDGQYGYTF.

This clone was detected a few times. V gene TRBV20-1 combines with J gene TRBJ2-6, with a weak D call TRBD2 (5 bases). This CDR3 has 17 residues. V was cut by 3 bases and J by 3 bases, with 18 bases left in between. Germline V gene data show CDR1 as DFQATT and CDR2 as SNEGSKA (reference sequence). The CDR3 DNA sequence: TGCAGTGCTAGTGAGACTACCGCCTTCTTTGGGGCCAACGTCCTGACTTTC. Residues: CSASETTAFFGANVLTF.

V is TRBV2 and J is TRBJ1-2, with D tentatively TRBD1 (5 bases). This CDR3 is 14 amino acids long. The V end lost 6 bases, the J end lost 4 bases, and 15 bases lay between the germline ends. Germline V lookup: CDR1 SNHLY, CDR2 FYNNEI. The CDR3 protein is CASRDGTWGYGYTF. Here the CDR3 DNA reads TGTGCCAGCAGAGACGGGACTTGGGGCTATGGCTACACCTTC.

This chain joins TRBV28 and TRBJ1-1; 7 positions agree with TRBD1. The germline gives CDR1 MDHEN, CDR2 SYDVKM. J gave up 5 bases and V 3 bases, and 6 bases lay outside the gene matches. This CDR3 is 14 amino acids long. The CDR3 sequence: CASSLRGRQTEAFF. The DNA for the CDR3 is TGTGCCAGCAGTTTGAGGGGGCGACAGACTGAAGCTTTCTTT.

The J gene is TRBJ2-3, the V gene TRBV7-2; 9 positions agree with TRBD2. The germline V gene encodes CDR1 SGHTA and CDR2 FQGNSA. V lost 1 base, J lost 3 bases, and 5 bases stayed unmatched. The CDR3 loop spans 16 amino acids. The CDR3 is CASSLGGLAGTDTQYF. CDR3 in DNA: TGTGCCAGCAGCTTAGGAGGCCTAGCGGGAACAGATACGCAGTATTTT. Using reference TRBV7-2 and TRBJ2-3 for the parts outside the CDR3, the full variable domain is GAGVSQSPSNKVTEKGKDVELRCDPISGHTALYWYRQSLGQGLEFLIYFQGNSAPDKSGLPSDRFSAERTGGSVSTLTIQRTQQEDSAVYLCASSLGGLAGTDTQYFGPGTRLTVL.

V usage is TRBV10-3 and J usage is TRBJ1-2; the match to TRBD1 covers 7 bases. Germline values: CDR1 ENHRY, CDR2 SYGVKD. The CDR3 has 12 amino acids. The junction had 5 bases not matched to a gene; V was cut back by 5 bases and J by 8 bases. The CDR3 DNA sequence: TGTGCCATCAGTCCAGGGGGGAAGGGCTACACCTTC. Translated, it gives CAISPGGKGYTF.

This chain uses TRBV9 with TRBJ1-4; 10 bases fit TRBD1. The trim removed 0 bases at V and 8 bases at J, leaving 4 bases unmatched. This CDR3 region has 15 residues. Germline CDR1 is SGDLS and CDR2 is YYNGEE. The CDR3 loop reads CASSVAGTGVEKLFF. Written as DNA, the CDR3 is TGTGCCAGCAGCGTAGCCGGGACAGGGGTCGAAAAACTGTTTTTT.

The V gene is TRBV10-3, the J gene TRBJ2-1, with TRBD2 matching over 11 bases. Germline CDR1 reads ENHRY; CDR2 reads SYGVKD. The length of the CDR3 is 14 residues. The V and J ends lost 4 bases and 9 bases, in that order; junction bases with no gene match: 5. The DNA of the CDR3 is TGTGCCATCAGTGGCCGCCTAGCGGGAGGTGAGCAGTTCTTC. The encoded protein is CAISGRLAGGEQFF.

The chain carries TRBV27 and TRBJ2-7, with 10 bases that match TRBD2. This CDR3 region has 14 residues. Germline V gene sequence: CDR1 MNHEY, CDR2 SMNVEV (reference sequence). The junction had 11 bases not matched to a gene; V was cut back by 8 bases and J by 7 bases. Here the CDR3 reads CASRPGLARWEQYF. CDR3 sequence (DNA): TGTGCCAGCCGACCGGGACTAGCGCGATGGGAGCAGTACTTC.

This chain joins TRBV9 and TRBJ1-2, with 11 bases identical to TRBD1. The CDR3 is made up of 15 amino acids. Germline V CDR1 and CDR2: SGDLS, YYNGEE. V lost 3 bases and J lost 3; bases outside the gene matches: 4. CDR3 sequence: CASSGGQGAYYGYTF. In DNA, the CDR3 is TGTGCCAGCAGCGGAGGACAGGGGGCCTACTATGGCTACACCTTC.

The chain's CDR3 is CASSLSGQETQYF. The CDR3, as DNA: TGCGCCAGCAGCTTATCGGGGCAAGAGACCCAGTACTTC. This rearrangement joins TRBV5-1 to TRBJ2-5; a weak D match, TRBD2 (5 bases). The germline V and J ends were trimmed by 2 bases and 2 bases, with 7 bases remaining between them. Germline V gene lookup returns CDR1 SGHRS and CDR2 YFSETQ. The CDR3 length is 13 residues.

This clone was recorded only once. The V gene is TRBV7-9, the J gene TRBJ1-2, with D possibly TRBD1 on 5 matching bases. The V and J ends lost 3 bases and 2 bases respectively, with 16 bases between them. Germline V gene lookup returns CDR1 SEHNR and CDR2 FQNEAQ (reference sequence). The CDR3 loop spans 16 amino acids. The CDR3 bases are TGTGCCAGCAGCTTTTTAACCACAGGCGACAACTATGGCTACACCTTC. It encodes CASSFLTTGDNYGYTF. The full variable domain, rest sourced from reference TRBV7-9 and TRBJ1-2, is DTGVSQNPRHKITKRGQNVTFRCDPISEHNRLYWYRQTLGQGPEFLTYFQNEAQLEKSRLLSDRFSAERPKGSFSTLEIQRTEQGDSAMYLCASSFLTTGDNYGYTFGSGTRLTVV.

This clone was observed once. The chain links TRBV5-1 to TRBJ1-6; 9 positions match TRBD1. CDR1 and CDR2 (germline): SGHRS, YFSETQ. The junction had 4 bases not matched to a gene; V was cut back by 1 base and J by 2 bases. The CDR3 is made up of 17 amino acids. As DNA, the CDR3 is TGCGCCAGCAGCTTGACAGGGGGCGAAACCTATAATTCACCCCTCCACTTT. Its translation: CASSLTGGETYNSPLHF.

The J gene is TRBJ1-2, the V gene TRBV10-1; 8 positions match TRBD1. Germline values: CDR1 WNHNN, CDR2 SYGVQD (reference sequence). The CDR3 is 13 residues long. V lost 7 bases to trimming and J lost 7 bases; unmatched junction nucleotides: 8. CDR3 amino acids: CASTADRAGGYTF. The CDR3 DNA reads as TGCGCCAGCACCGCGGACAGGGCGGGTGGCTACACCTTC.

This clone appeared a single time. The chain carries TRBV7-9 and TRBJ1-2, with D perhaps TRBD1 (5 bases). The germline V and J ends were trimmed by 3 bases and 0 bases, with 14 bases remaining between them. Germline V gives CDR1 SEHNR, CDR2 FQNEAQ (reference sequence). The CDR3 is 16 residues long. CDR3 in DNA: TGTGCCAGCAGCTTCAAACAGGATGAAGCTAACTATGGCTACACCTTC. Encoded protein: CASSFKQDEANYGYTF.

The CDR3 protein is CSVPGDSNTEAFF. CDR3 sequence (DNA): TGCAGCGTTCCGGGAGACTCGAACACTGAAGCTTTCTTT. The chain joins TRBV29-1 to TRBJ1-1; D not resolved. This CDR3 spans 13 amino acids. Germline V gene lookup returns CDR1 SQVTM and CDR2 ANQGSEA. Trimming pared 5 bases from V and 1 base from J, leaving 11 bases between.

The CDR3 DNA reads as TGTGCCACCAGCAGAGAAGACAGGCGCAATCAGCCCCAGCATTTT. Amino acids: CATSREDRRNQPQHF. V is TRBV15 and J is TRBJ1-5; tentatively, D is TRBD1 (6 bases). Trimming took 0 bases from V and 2 from J, leaving 8 bases between them. There are 15 residues in the CDR3. In germline, CDR1 is LNHNV, CDR2 YYDKDF (reference sequence).

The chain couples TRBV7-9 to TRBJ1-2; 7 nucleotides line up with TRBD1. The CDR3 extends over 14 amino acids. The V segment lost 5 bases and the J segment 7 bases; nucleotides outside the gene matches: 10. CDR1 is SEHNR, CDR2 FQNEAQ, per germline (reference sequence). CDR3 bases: TGTGCCAGCAGCCCTTGGGACAGAGTAGGTGGCTACACCTTC. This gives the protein CASSPWDRVGGYTF.

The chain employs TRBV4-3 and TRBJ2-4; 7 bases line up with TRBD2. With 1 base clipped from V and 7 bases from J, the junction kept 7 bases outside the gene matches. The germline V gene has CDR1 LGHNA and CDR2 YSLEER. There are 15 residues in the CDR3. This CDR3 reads CASSQGGGSRNIQYF. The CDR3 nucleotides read TGCGCCAGCAGCCAAGGGGGCGGGAGTAGGAACATTCAGTACTTC.

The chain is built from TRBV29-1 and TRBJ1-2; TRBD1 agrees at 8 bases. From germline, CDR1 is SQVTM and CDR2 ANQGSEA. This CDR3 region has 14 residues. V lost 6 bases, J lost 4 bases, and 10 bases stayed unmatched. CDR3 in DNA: TGCAGCGTGGTAAACCAGGGGGCATTCTATGGCTACACCTTC. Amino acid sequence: CSVVNQGAFYGYTF. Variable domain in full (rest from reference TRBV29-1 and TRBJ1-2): SAVISQKPSRDICQRGTSLTIQCQVDSQVTMMFWYRQQPGQSLTLIATANQGSEATYESGFVIDKFPISRPNLTFSTLTVSNMSPEDSSIYLCSVVNQGAFYGYTFGSGTRLTVV.

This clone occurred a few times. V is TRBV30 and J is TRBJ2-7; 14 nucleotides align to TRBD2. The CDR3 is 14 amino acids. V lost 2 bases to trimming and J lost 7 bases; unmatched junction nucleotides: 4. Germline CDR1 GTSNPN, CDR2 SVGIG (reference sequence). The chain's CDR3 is CAWSKGTSGSEQYF. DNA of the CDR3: TGTGCCTGGAGTAAAGGGACTAGCGGGAGTGAGCAGTACTTC. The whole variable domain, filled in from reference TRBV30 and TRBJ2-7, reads SQTIHQWPATLVQPVGSPLSLECTVEGTSNPNLYWYRQAAGRGLQLLFYSVGIGQISSEVPQNLSASRPQDRQFILSSKKLLLSDSGFYLCAWSKGTSGSEQYFGPGTRLTVT.